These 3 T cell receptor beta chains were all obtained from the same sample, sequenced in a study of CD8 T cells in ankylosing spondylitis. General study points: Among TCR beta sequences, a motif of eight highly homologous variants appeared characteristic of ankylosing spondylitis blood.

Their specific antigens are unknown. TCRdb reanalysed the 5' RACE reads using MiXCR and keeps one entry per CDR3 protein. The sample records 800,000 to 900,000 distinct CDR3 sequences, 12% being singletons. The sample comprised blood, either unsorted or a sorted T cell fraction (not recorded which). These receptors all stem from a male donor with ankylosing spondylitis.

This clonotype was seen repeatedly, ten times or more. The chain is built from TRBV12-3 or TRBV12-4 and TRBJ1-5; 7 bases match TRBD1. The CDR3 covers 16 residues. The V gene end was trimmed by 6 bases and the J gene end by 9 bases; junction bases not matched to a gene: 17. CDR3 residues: CASRPGTAAGVGPQHF. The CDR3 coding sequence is TGTGCCAGCAGGCCAGGGACAGCCGCTGGGGTGGGGCCCCAGCATTTT.

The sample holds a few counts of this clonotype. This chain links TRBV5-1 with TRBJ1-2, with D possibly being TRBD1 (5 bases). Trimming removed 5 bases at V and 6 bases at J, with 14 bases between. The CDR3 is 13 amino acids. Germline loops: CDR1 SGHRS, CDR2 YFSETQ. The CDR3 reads CASRPGEKNGYTF. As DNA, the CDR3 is TGCGCCAGCAGGCCGGGGGAAAAGAATGGCTACACCTTC. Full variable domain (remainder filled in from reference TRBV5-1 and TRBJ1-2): KAGVTQTPRYLIKTRGQQVTLSCSPISGHRSVSWYQQTPGQGLQFLFEYFSETQRNKGNFPGRFSGRQFSNSRSEMNVSTLELGDSALYLCASRPGEKNGYTFGSGTRLTVV.

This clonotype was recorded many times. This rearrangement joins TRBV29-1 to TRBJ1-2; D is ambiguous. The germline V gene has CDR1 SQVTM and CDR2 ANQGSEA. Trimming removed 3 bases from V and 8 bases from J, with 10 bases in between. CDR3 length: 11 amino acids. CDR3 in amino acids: CSVEQTEGYTF. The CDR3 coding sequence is TGCAGCGTTGAGCAGACCGAGGGCTACACCTTC.